The 18 T cell receptor beta chains below all came from one sample that was sequenced in a study of T cell responses to AZD1222 COVID-19 vaccine. The assay was immunoSEQ multiplex PCR, and TCRdb's table has in-frame clones only and misses some. The table records 100,000 to 150,000 clones, roughly 89% of them present only once. The source was peripheral blood, collected on day 0 of AZD1222 vaccination. These receptors came from an adult in good health.

This chain joins TRBV9 and TRBJ1-1, with a tentative D call TRBD1 (6 bases). Germline loops: CDR1 SGDLS, CDR2 YYNGEE. This CDR3 contains 14 residues. The V and J ends lost 1 base and 3 bases respectively, with 10 bases between them. In nucleotides, the CDR3 is TGTGCCAGCAGCGTAAGGGGGTTGGACACTGAAGCTTTCTTT. Translating gives CASSVRGLDTEAFF.

The V gene is TRBV3-1 (or the pseudogene TRBV3-2), the J gene TRBJ1-4, with 7 bases identical to TRBD1. This CDR3 region has 15 residues. Germline-derived CDR1 and CDR2 are LGHDT and YNNKEL (reference sequence). V shed 3 bases and J 1 base; nucleotides not matched to a gene: 2. Written as DNA, the CDR3 is TGTGCCAGCAGCCATACAGGGGAAACTAATGAAAAACTGTTTTTT. This translates into CASSHTGETNEKLFF.

The gene calls are TRBV18 and TRBJ1-6; tentative D call: TRBD1 (5 bases). V lost 4 bases, J lost 10 bases, and 17 bases lay in between. The CDR3 consists of 15 residues. Germline-derived CDR1 and CDR2 are KGHSH and LQKENI. The CDR3 reads CASSQQRGPGSPLHF. In DNA, the CDR3 is TGTGCCAGCTCACAACAAAGGGGACCAGGCTCACCCCTCCACTTT.

This rearrangement joins TRBV7-2 to TRBJ1-1; no definite D call. The CDR3 has 18 amino acids. Germline V gene data show CDR1 as SGHTA and CDR2 as FQGNSA. V was shortened by 0 bases and J by 0 bases, with 17 bases between the two germline ends. The CDR3 DNA reads TGTGCCAGCAGCTTAGCTTTAGGCCAGGCTTTCATGAACACTGAAGCTTTCTTT. Translation gives CASSLALGQAFMNTEAFF.

The chain employs TRBV6-5 and TRBJ1-1; 9 bases agree with TRBD1. The CDR3 is 15 amino acids. Losses at the gene ends were 6 bases for V and 4 bases for J; bases not matched to a gene: 9. The V gene's germline CDR1 is MNHEY and CDR2 SVGAGI. The CDR3 DNA sequence: TGTGCCAGCAGAGTAACAGGGGGCGGGAGCACTGAAGCTTTCTTT. Protein sequence: CASRVTGGGSTEAFF.

Remarks on this clone: This specimen includes other DNA sequences encoding the same CDR3. The chain couples TRBV29-1 to TRBJ1-1; 7 bases match TRBD1. The CDR3 has 12 amino acids. The germline gives CDR1 SQVTM, CDR2 ANQGSEA. Germline trimming cut 4 bases from V and 5 bases from J; bases unmatched to any gene: 4. The CDR3 region has the DNA TGCAGCGTTGGAACAGGGGAGACTGAAGCTTTCTTT. Amino acids: CSVGTGETEAFF.

The chain is built from TRBV27 and TRBJ2-2, with 11 bases lining up with TRBD1. The length of the CDR3 is 17 residues. V trimming: 5 bases; J trimming: 5 bases; junction bases outside the gene matches: 10. Germline lookup yields CDR1 MNHEY and CDR2 SMNVEV (reference sequence). CDR3 in DNA: TGTGCCAGCAGTCCCGTCCGGGGGACAGGGGGGACCGGGGAGCTGTTTTTT. It codes for CASSPVRGTGGTGELFF.

The rearrangement links TRBV19 to TRBJ2-7; 10 bases are a match to TRBD1. V dropped 3 bases and J dropped 1; count of bases not matched to a gene: 9. Germline CDR1 reads LNHDA; CDR2 reads SQIVND (reference sequence). This CDR3 is built from 17 residues. As DNA, the CDR3 is TGTGCCAGTAGTATCGTGGGACAGGGGAAGAGTTCCTACGAGCAGTACTTC. Translated: CASSIVGQGKSSYEQYF.

The J gene is TRBJ1-5, the V gene TRBV6-2 or TRBV6-3; TRBD1 matches at 10 bases. The CDR3 consists of 17 residues. CDR1 and CDR2 from the germline V gene are MNHEY and SVGEGT. The V gene end was trimmed by 6 bases and the J gene end by 2 bases; junction bases not matched to a gene: 10. The CDR3 loop reads CASSPRTGGGGNQPQHF. The CDR3 DNA sequence: TGTGCCAGCAGCCCCAGGACAGGGGGTGGTGGCAATCAGCCCCAGCATTTT.

This chain connects TRBV30 to TRBJ1-2, with D possibly being TRBD1 (6 bases). Deletions cut 3 bases from V and 1 base from J, with 6 bases between. The germline CDR1 and CDR2 sequences are GTSNPN and SVGIG (reference sequence). The CDR3 totals 12 residues. CDR3 region: CAWRDSNYGYTF. DNA for the CDR3: TGTGCCTGGAGGGACAGTAACTATGGCTACACCTTC.

This chain uses TRBV7-2 with TRBJ2-5; TRBD2 agrees at 13 bases. CDR1 is SGHTA, CDR2 FQGNSA, per germline. Trimming at V came to 1 base and at J to 4 bases, leaving 6 bases not matched to a gene. This CDR3 spans 17 amino acids. CDR3 in DNA: TGTGCCAGCAGCTTAGACATGACTAGCGGGGGGAGAGAGACCCAGTACTTC. Translation gives CASSLDMTSGGRETQYF.

This rearrangement joins TRBV12-3 or TRBV12-4 to TRBJ2-1, with D possibly TRBD2 on 6 matching bases. Trimming took 10 bases from V and 4 from J, leaving 14 bases between them. This CDR3 is 13 amino acids long. CDR3: CAIDSGEYNEQFF. Written as DNA, the CDR3 is TGTGCCATCGATTCGGGGGAATACAATGAGCAGTTCTTC.

The rearrangement joins TRBV7-3 to TRBJ2-1; D assignment may be TRBD1 or TRBD2 (5 bases each). With 0 bases removed from V and 0 bases from J, the gap between germline ends came to 6 bases. Germline CDR1 reads SGHTA; CDR2 reads FQGTGA. The CDR3 contains 15 residues. The CDR3 loop is CASSLTGDSYNEQFF. As DNA, the CDR3 is TGTGCCAGCAGCTTAACGGGGGACTCCTACAATGAGCAGTTCTTC.

This chain connects TRBV4-3 to TRBJ1-4; no firm D call. Between the trimmed V and J ends, which lost 0 bases and 8 bases, there was a span of 13 bases. The germline V gene encodes CDR1 LGHNA and CDR2 YSLEER. This CDR3 comprises 15 residues. CDR3 coding DNA: TGCGCCAGCAGCCAAGATGCTTATCAACACGAAAAACTGTTTTTT. Encoded protein: CASSQDAYQHEKLFF.

This rearrangement joins TRBV4-2 to TRBJ2-1, with 9 nucleotides matching TRBD1. V was pared by 3 bases and J by 8 bases, with 17 bases of the junction left unmatched. Looked up from germline, CDR1 is LGHNA and CDR2 is YNFKEQ. The CDR3 length is 18 residues. Written as DNA, the CDR3 is TGTGCCAGCAGCCAGGCGGACAGGGGATCAGGTTTCGGCGATGAGCAGTTCTTC. Its protein is CASSQADRGSGFGDEQFF.

The chain joins TRBV15 to TRBJ1-1; tentative D call: TRBD1 (5 bases). CDR3 size: 15 residues. V shed 5 bases and J shed 4 bases, with 17 bases lying between them. The germline gives CDR1 LNHNV, CDR2 YYDKDF (reference sequence). The CDR3 protein is CATSPRQGGSTEAFF. For the CDR3, the DNA is TGTGCCACCAGCCCCCGTCAGGGAGGGAGCACTGAAGCTTTCTTT.

In the case of this clone: Distinct nucleotide sequences in the sample also encode this CDR3. The chain couples TRBV2 to TRBJ1-2; 7 bases line up with TRBD1. Germline loops: CDR1 SNHLY, CDR2 FYNNEI. The length of the CDR3 is 11 residues. V was clipped by 5 bases and J by 13 bases; unmatched bases: 7. CDR3 bases: TGTGCCAGCAGTACCGACAGGGCGGGCACCTTC. Its protein is CASSTDRAGTF. The whole variable domain, filled in from reference TRBV2 and TRBJ1-2, reads EPEVTQTPSHQVTQMGQEVILRCVPISNHLYFYWYRQILGQKVEFLVSFYNNEISEKSEIFDDQFSVERPDGSNFTLKIRSTKLEDSAMYFCASSTDRAGTFGSGTRLTVV.

This clone has just one count. The V and J genes are TRBV27 and TRBJ2-5; TRBD1 might be the D (6 bases). This CDR3 has 13 residues. The germline gives CDR1 MNHEY, CDR2 SMNVEV (reference sequence). V shed 5 bases and J shed 5 bases, with 12 bases lying between them. The DNA of the CDR3 is TGTGCCAGCAGTCGAGGTCAGGGGGAGACCCAGTACTTC. Residues: CASSRGQGETQYF.